The source of this TCR beta chain is a study of CD8 T cells in Susac syndrome. The study sequenced TCR beta in blood CD8+ and CD4+ T cells. It was negative isolation that provided the CD8+ and CD4+ T cells, whereas TEMRA cells were enriched by FACS. Trimming took 3 bases from V and 5 from J; bases not matched to a gene: 10. From germline, CDR1 is SGDLS and CDR2 YYNGEE. CDR3 length: 15 residues. This clonotype has a single count. With random hexamers, reverse transcription was performed on about 0.5 to 1 ug of RNA. TCRdb re-called the immunoSEQ multiplex PCR reads with MiXCR, one entry per CDR3 protein. The table lists more than 65,000 distinct CDR3 sequences, roughly 94% of them singletons.

Input material: CD8+ T cells from PBMCs. The chain carries TRBV9 and TRBJ2-7; 8 bases are a match to TRBD1. This TCR was recovered from a human donor with multiple sclerosis. CDR3 bases: TGTGCCAGCAGCGAAAGGACAGGGATCCTCGACGAGCAGTACTTC. The encoded protein is CASSERTGILDEQYF.